This T cell receptor beta chain stems from a study of T-cell memory formation after mild COVID-19. From the 5' RACE reads, TCRdb called clonotypes with MiXCR, one entry per CDR3 protein. The sample records about 360,000 distinct CDR3 sequences, approximately 15% being singletons. This clonotype was found a few times. Antigen unknown. Overall study findings and caveats: From day 15 to 85, contracting clones were balanced between CD4 and CD8, whereas later expanders leaned toward CD4+.

This CDR3 comprises 16 residues. Germline V lookup: CDR1 LGHNA, CDR2 YSLEER. With 3 bases removed from V and 5 bases from J, the gap between germline ends came to 16 bases. The TCR was taken from a man between 18 and 35 years old who had mild COVID-19 (a few samples of this study predate the infection). Cell type and time point are not known. Sequencing was performed on PBMCs or a T cell subset sorted from them (not recorded which). The chain employs TRBV4-3 and TRBJ2-2; a weak D match, TRBD1 (6 bases). The CDR3 region is CASSQEGGLSTGELFF. Here the CDR3 DNA reads TGCGCCAGCAGCCAGGAAGGGGGTCTGAGTACCGGGGAGCTGTTTTTT.